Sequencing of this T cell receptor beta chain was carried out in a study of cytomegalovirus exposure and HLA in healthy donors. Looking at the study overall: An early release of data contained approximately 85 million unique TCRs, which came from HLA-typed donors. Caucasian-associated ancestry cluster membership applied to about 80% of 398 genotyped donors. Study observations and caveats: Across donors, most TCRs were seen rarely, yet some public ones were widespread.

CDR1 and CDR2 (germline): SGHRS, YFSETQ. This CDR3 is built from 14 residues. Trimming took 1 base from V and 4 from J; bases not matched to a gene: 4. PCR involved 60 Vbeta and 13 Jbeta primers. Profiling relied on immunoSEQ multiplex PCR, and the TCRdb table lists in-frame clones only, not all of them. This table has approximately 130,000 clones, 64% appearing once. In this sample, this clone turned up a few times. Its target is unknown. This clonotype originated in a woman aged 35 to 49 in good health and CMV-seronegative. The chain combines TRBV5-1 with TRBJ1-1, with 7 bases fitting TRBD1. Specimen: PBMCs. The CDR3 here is CASSLTGAGTEAFF. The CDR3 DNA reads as TGCGCCAGCAGCTTGACAGGGGCAGGCACTGAAGCTTTCTTT.